This TCR beta chain was captured by sequencing in a study of blood T cell repertoires in COVID-19. Study context: Collection of acute and convalescent COVID-19 samples took place in the United States, Italy and Spain. PBMCs, B-cell-depleted T cells, or T cells provided the cDNA or gDNA that made up the material.

Patients of the Seattle cohort, enrolled during active infection, were followed longitudinally. Authors' processing steps: Reference gene primer amplification gave estimated nucleated cell counts. TCRdb's table, derived via immunoSEQ multiplex PCR, lists solely in-frame clones and lacks some. That table gives V, J and clone size, and the DNA gave D and trimming. The sample lists a few hundred thousand clones; over 80% were seen once. V was pared by 2 bases and J by 8 bases, with 10 bases between. CDR3 length equals 13 residues. Germline V gene lookup returns CDR1 SGHKS and CDR2 YYEKEE (reference sequence). This clone showed up just a few times.

The chain joins TRBV5-5 to TRBJ1-4; D call uncertain. Sequencing input: peripheral blood. This receptor was identified in a woman aged 70-85 years with COVID-19, enrolled during active disease. In DNA, the CDR3 is TGTGCCAGCAGCTTCTCGGGTACAGAAAAACTGTTTTTT. Residues: CASSFSGTEKLFF.